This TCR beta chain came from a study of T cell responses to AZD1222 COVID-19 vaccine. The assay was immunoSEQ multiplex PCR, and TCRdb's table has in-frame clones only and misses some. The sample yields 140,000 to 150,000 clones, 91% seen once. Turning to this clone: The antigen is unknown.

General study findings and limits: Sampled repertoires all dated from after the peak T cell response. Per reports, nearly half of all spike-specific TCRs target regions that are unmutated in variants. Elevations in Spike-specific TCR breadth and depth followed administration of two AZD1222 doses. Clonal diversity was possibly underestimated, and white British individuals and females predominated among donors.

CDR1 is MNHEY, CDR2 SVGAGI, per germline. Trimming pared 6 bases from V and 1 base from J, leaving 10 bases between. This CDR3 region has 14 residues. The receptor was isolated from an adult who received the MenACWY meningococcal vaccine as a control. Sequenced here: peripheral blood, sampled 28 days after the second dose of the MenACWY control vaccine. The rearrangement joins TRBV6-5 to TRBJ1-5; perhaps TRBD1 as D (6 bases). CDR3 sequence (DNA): TGTGCCAGCAGCGGACAGCGAAGCAATCAGCCCCAGCATTTT. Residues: CASSGQRSNQPQHF.